This TCR beta chain was sequenced for a study of early T cells in non-severe SARS-CoV-2 infection. This clonotype was counted many times. One entry per CDR3 protein results from TCRdb running MiXCR on the 5' RACE reads. In the table there are some 40,000 distinct CDR3 sequences, 10% to 15% of which are singletons. Trimming stripped 10 bases from V and 2 bases from J, with 15 bases between. The CDR3 has 14 amino acids. The receptor was derived from an adult who was a healthcare worker with PCR-confirmed SARS-CoV-2 infection or an uninfected control (not recorded which). Sequenced input: whole blood. This sequence joins TRBV12-3 or TRBV12-4 and TRBJ2-1, with D perhaps assigned TRBD1 or TRBD2 (5 bases each). CDR3 amino acids: CAIQLGATYNEQFF. CDR3 nucleotide sequence: TGTGCCATCCAACTAGGGGCAACCTACAATGAGCAGTTCTTC.